The next 10 T cell receptor beta chains were all read from a single sample in a study of human T cells and chemical hapten exposure. The sample's time point: pre-sensitization, week 0. Specified treatment: therapeutic diphenylcyclopropenone sensitization with weekly scalp DPC. TCRdb processed the RACE reads anew with MiXCR; each CDR3 protein has one entry. This table has roughly 380,000 distinct CDR3 sequences, roughly 4.6% appearing once. The sample consisted of whole blood, taken in connection with sensitization to the hapten diphenylcyclopropenone (DPC). Receptors originate from a woman in her 50s with alopecia areata. Some clones in this sample may be carry-over from other donors' samples.

The chain is built from TRBV28 and TRBJ2-7; a weak D match, TRBD1 (5 bases). Germline CDR1 and CDR2: MDHEN and SYDVKM. V lost 6 bases and J lost 0, with 9 bases in between. This CDR3 is built from 13 residues. DNA for the CDR3: TGTGCCAGCAGAAAGACAGTCTCCTACGAGCAGTACTTC. Amino acid sequence: CASRKTVSYEQYF.

The CDR3 protein is CASSSSNARDEALHF. Written as DNA, the CDR3 is TGCGCCAGCAGCTCATCCAACGCCAGGGATGAAGCCCTCCACTTT. The rearrangement joins TRBV5-1 to TRBJ1-6; D is perhaps TRBD1 (5 bases). V was pared by 3 bases and J by 14 bases, with 21 bases between. CDR1 and CDR2 from the germline V gene are SGHRS and YFSETQ. The CDR3 length is 15 residues. Full variable domain (remainder filled in from reference TRBV5-1 and TRBJ1-6): KAGVTQTPRYLIKTRGQQVTLSCSPISGHRSVSWYQQTPGQGLQFLFEYFSETQRNKGNFPGRFSGRQFSNSRSEMNVSTLELGDSALYLCASSSSNARDEALHFGNGTRLTVT.

The chain uses TRBV5-1 and TRBJ1-2; the D gene is possibly TRBD1 (6 bases). The CDR3 sequence is 15 residues long. The V end was cut by 4 bases, the J end by 1 base, with 14 bases between. The germline V gene encodes CDR1 SGHRS and CDR2 YFSETQ. Here the CDR3 reads CASSPQQGVNYGYTF. CDR3 coding DNA: TGCGCCAGCAGCCCGCAACAGGGAGTTAACTATGGCTACACCTTC.

Many counts were recorded for this clonotype. This chain uses TRBV20-1 with TRBJ2-3; tentative D call: TRBD2 (6 bases). Trimming shortened V by 3 bases and J by 0 bases, and 13 bases separated the two germline ends. From germline, CDR1 is DFQATT and CDR2 SNEGSKA (reference sequence). This CDR3 is 15 amino acids long. This chain's CDR3 is CSASLGSVSTDTQYF. In DNA, the CDR3 is TGCAGTGCTAGCCTCGGGAGCGTCAGCACAGATACGCAGTATTTT.

This clonotype appeared many times. This CDR3 reads CASRTPGTGAYEQYF. The CDR3 DNA reads as TGTGCCAGCAGAACCCCCGGGACAGGGGCCTACGAGCAGTACTTC. The genes are TRBV6-2 or TRBV6-3 and TRBJ2-7; 10 bases agree with TRBD1. Looked up from germline, CDR1 is MNHEY and CDR2 is SVGEGT. This CDR3 is built from 15 residues. V trimming: 6 bases; J trimming: 2 bases; junction bases outside the gene matches: 7.

This clonotype occurred many times. The J gene is TRBJ2-3, the V gene TRBV6-1; either TRBD1 or TRBD2 may supply D (5 bases each). Germline CDR1 is MNHNS and CDR2 is SASEGT. The CDR3 covers 15 residues. Trimming removed 1 base from V and 5 bases from J, with 13 bases in between. CDR3 nucleotides: TGTGCCAGCAGTGAAGAGAGAGGGGCAAGAGATACGCAGTATTTT. Translating gives CASSEERGARDTQYF.

This clonotype was recorded many times. The rearrangement links TRBV15 to TRBJ2-3; TRBD2 matches at 11 bases. Trimming cost V 0 bases and J 6 bases; bases outside gene matches: 8. This CDR3 is built from 17 residues. Germline V CDR1 and CDR2: LNHNV, YYDKDF (reference sequence). This CDR3 reads CATSREGSGRARDTQYF. The DNA of the CDR3 is TGTGCCACCAGCAGAGAGGGTAGCGGGAGGGCGCGGGATACGCAGTATTTT.

The chain joins TRBV7-9 to TRBJ2-1, with 12 nucleotides matching TRBD2. J gave up 14 bases and V 5 bases, and 4 bases lay outside the gene matches. The CDR3 is made up of 12 amino acids. CDR1 and CDR2 (germline): SEHNR, FQNEAQ (reference sequence). CDR3 sequence reads: CASSLRLAGEFF. CDR3 nucleotide sequence: TGTGCCAGCAGCCTACGACTAGCGGGAGAGTTCTTC.

This clonotype was detected many times. The chain links TRBV10-3 to TRBJ2-7; D gene uncertain. V lost 10 bases, J lost 3 bases, and 10 bases lay in between. The CDR3 is 11 amino acids. CDR1 ENHRY and CDR2 SYGVKD come from the germline V gene. DNA of the CDR3: TGTGCCACCTCCCCCGACTACGAGCAGTACTTC. As protein: CATSPDYEQYF.

This clonotype was counted at least ten times. This rearrangement joins TRBV28 to TRBJ1-1; 7 nucleotides match TRBD1. Germline assignment: CDR1 MDHEN and CDR2 SYDVKM. The V gene end was trimmed by 3 bases and the J gene end by 5 bases; junction bases not matched to a gene: 12. This CDR3 has 16 amino acids. The CDR3 reads CASSLGDRAISTEAFF. CDR3 bases: TGTGCCAGCAGTTTGGGTGACAGGGCGATTTCGACTGAAGCTTTCTTT.